In its sample, the clone carrying this T cell receptor beta chain was seen a few times. Antigen specificity is unknown. TCRdb fed the reads into MiXCR, producing one record per CDR3 protein. Here the sample spans under 150,000 distinct CDR3 sequences, about 24% being singletons. The sample comes from a study of T cell repertoires in cytomegalovirus infection. Across the study: An indication of both CMV infection and matching HLA type came from public TCR beta signatures.

This CDR3 spans 14 amino acids. The germline V and J ends were trimmed by 8 bases and 6 bases, with 17 bases remaining between them. Germline CDR1 SEHNR, CDR2 FQNEAQ (reference sequence). This sequence originates from a human donor in good health (CMV status not recorded). Some clones in this sample may be carry-over from other donors' samples. Sequenced material: PBMCs, sequenced either directly or after in vitro stimulation (not recorded which). V is TRBV7-9 and J is TRBJ1-5; maybe TRBD1 (5 bases). The DNA of the CDR3 is TGTGCCAGCGGTACAGGATCCCCGGGTCAGCCCCAGCATTTT. Its protein product is CASGTGSPGQPQHF.